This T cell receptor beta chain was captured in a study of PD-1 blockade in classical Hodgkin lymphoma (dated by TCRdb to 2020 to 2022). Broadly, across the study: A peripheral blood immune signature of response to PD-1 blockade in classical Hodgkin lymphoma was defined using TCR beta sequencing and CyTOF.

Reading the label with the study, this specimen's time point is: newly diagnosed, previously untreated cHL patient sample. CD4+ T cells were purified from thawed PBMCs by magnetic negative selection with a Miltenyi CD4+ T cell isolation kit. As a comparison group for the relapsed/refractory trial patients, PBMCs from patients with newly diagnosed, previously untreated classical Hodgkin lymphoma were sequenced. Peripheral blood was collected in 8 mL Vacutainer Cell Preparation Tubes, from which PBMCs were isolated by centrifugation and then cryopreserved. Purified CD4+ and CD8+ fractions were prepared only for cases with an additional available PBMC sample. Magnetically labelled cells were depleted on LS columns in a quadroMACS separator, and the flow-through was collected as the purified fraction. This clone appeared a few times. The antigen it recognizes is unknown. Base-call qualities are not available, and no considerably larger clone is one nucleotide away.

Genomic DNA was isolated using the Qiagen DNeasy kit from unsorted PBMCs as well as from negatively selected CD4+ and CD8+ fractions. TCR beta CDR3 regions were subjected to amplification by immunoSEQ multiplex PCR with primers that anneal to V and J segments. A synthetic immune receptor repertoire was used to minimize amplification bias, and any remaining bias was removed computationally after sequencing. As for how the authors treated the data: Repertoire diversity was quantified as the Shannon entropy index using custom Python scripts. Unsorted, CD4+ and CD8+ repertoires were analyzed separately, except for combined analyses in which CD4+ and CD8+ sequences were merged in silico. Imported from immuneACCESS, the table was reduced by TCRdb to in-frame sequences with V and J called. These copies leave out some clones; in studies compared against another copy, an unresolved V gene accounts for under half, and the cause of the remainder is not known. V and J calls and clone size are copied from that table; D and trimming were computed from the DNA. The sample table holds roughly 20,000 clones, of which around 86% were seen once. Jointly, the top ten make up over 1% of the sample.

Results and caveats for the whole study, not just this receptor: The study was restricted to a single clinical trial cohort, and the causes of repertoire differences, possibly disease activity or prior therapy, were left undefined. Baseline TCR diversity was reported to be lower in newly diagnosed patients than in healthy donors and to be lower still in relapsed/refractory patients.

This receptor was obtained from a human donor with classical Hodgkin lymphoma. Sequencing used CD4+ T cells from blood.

This receptor carries the CDR3 CASSLGIDNQPQHF. The nucleotides are TGTGCCAGCAGCTTGGGTATAGACAATCAGCCCCAGCATTTT. The receptor chain draws on TRBV5-4 and TRBJ1-5, with the D gene not clear enough to name. V lost 0 bases and J lost 3 bases; the stretch between them is 7 bases long. CDR3 length: 14 amino acids, cysteine to phenylalanine. Only CDR3 DNA is held: 42 bases, read in frame from base 1. Based on the germline V gene (reference sequence), the CDR1 and CDR2 sequences are SGHNT and YYREEE.